The table lists the clone carrying this T cell receptor (beta chain) with many counts. The data stem from a study of T cells in Graves' hyperthyroidism and ophthalmopathy. The CDR3 has 18 amino acids. Unmatched junction bases numbered 9, after V lost 0 bases and J lost 4 bases. In germline, CDR1 is SEHNR, CDR2 FQNEAQ (reference sequence). RNA transcripts were the template for amplifying TCR beta CDR3 regions. The HTBI set primed first-round TCR CDR3 RT-PCR. MiXCR was run by TCRdb on the multiplex PCR reads, yielding one entry per CDR3 protein. The data hold under 200,000 distinct CDR3 sequences, with about 9.4% observed a single time.

The sequence derives from a woman aged 18-35 years with Graves' hyperthyroidism that later progressed to Graves' ophthalmopathy. The sample consisted of blood. The chain employs TRBV7-9 and TRBJ2-2, with 9 positions matching TRBD2. CDR3 coding DNA: TGTGCCAGCAGCTTAGCAGTCGGCGGGAGGGCGAGCACCGGGGAGCTGTTTTTT. Residues: CASSLAVGGRASTGELFF.